These 24 T cell receptor beta chains came from one sample sequenced in a study of blood T cell repertoires in COVID-19. Clones were sequenced by immunoSEQ multiplex PCR, and TCRdb holds only the in-frame ones, with some missing. This sample has roughly 190,000 clones; roughly 94% occur once, and the top ten carry 0.7% to 0.8%. The sequenced sample consisted of peripheral blood. The source of these receptors is a man aged 25-40 years with COVID-19, enrolled during active disease.

V is TRBV30 and J is TRBJ1-5, with D perhaps matching TRBD1 (5 bases). CDR3 length: 13 amino acids. The V end was cut by 3 bases, the J end by 3 bases, with 9 bases between. Germline CDR1 is GTSNPN and CDR2 is SVGIG (reference sequence). The CDR3 sequence is CAWSGGINQPQHF. CDR3 bases: TGTGCCTGGAGCGGGGGGATCAATCAGCCCCAGCATTTT.

V is TRBV4-1 and J is TRBJ2-7; D call uncertain. Germline V lookup: CDR1 MGHRA, CDR2 YSYEKL. The CDR3 length is 17 residues. Trimming removed 0 bases at V and 2 bases at J, with 17 bases between. The CDR3 nucleotides are TGCGCCAGCAGCCAAGATCTTGGGCTAACCCTTCCCTACGAGCAGTACTTC. It yields the protein CASSQDLGLTLPYEQYF.

The chain uses TRBV2 and TRBJ2-2; 10 bases line up with TRBD1. The germline V gene encodes CDR1 SNHLY and CDR2 FYNNEI. With V trimmed by 8 bases and J by 4 bases, 4 bases remained unmatched. This CDR3 has 14 residues. The CDR3 loop reads CASWDRGLTGELFF. The CDR3 region has the DNA TGTGCCAGCTGGGACAGGGGCCTCACCGGGGAGCTGTTTTTT.

The V call is TRBV5-4, the J call TRBJ1-1; 9 bases map to TRBD1. J lost 10 bases, V lost 4 bases, and 8 bases had no gene match. The CDR3 is 13 residues long. From germline, CDR1 is SGHNT and CDR2 YYREEE (reference sequence). The CDR3 here is CASSAGQGEGAFF. The CDR3 DNA is TGTGCCAGCAGCGCGGGACAGGGTGAGGGAGCTTTCTTT.

Here the CDR3 reads CASSFLGTSGGAHEQFF. The DNA of the CDR3 is TGTGCCAGCAGTTTCCTCGGGACTAGCGGGGGGGCGCATGAGCAGTTCTTC. The gene calls are TRBV27 and TRBJ2-1; 16 nucleotides agree with TRBD2. V was clipped by 3 bases and J by 8 bases; unmatched bases: 7. Germline values: CDR1 MNHEY, CDR2 SMNVEV (reference sequence). CDR3 length: 17 amino acids.

The chain carries TRBV13 and TRBJ1-2, with 7 bases lining up with TRBD1. The trim removed 5 bases at V and 5 bases at J, leaving 5 bases unmatched. The CDR3 totals 13 residues. Germline CDR1 PRHDT, CDR2 FYEKMQ (reference sequence). CDR3 region: CASSLTGRYGYTF. The CDR3 nucleotides read TGTGCCAGCAGCCTGACAGGGAGGTATGGCTACACCTTC.

The V gene is TRBV6-5, the J gene TRBJ1-4; 7 bases are a match to TRBD1. This CDR3 comprises 12 residues. Trimming took 6 bases from V and 7 from J; bases not matched to a gene: 2. From germline, CDR1 is MNHEY and CDR2 SVGAGI. The DNA for the CDR3 is TGTGCCAGCAGACGACAGGGTGAAAAACTGTTTTTT. It yields the protein CASRRQGEKLFF.

The chain has TRBV19 and TRBJ2-2; D gene ambiguous. CDR3 length: 13 amino acids. The V end was cut by 7 bases, the J end by 2 bases, with 8 bases between. Looked up from germline, CDR1 is LNHDA and CDR2 is SQIVND (reference sequence). CDR3 sequence (DNA): TGTGCCAGTACCTTCAGTAACACCGGGGAGCTGTTTTTT. Amino acid sequence: CASTFSNTGELFF.

CDR3 residues: CASSTHETGVSYEQYF. CDR3 bases: TGCGCCAGCAGCACGCACGAGACAGGGGTATCCTACGAGCAGTACTTC. V usage is TRBV5-1 and J usage is TRBJ2-7; 8 bases align to TRBD1. The V gene's germline CDR1 is SGHRS and CDR2 YFSETQ. This CDR3 has 16 amino acids. V shed 4 bases and J 1 base; nucleotides not matched to a gene: 10.

The CDR3 DNA sequence: TGTGCCAGCAGATCCAGGGTCAATGAGCAGTTCTTC. Amino acids: CASRSRVNEQFF. The chain links TRBV25-1 to TRBJ2-1; a weak D match, TRBD1 (5 bases). Germline loops: CDR1 MGHDK, CDR2 SYGVNS. There are 12 residues in the CDR3. V was cut by 6 bases and J by 6 bases, with 9 bases left in between.

The J gene is TRBJ1-1, the V gene TRBV7-9, with 9 bases aligning to TRBD1. Trimming removed 11 bases from V and 6 bases from J; junction bases left unmatched: 7. The V gene's germline CDR1 is SEHNR and CDR2 FQNEAQ (reference sequence). This CDR3 has 12 amino acids. Here the CDR3 reads CAQQGAGPEAFF. The CDR3 region has the DNA TGTGCCCAACAGGGGGCGGGCCCTGAAGCTTTCTTT.

The V gene is TRBV4-1, the J gene TRBJ2-2; no definite D call. V lost 4 bases and J 0 bases, leaving 9 bases between the germline ends. The V gene's germline CDR1 is MGHRA and CDR2 YSYEKL. This CDR3 contains 15 residues. The CDR3 coding sequence is TGCGCCAGCAGCCCTGGGCAGTCGAACACCGGGGAGCTGTTTTTT. It yields the protein CASSPGQSNTGELFF.

The chain employs TRBV5-4 and TRBJ1-1; D is ambiguous. This CDR3 is 15 amino acids long. CDR1 and CDR2 from the germline V gene are SGHNT and YYREEE (reference sequence). Trimming took 0 bases from V and 1 from J, leaving 10 bases between them. The CDR3 DNA sequence: TGTGCCAGCAGCTTGGACCCGGTCCAGAACACTGAAGCTTTCTTT. Translated, it gives CASSLDPVQNTEAFF.

The rearrangement uses TRBV6-5 and TRBJ1-5, with D possibly matching TRBD1 (6 bases). Germline V lookup: CDR1 MNHEY, CDR2 SVGAGI. Trimming stripped 5 bases from V and 6 bases from J, with 14 bases between. This CDR3 is built from 14 residues. This CDR3 reads CASSPGGGSQPQHF. The CDR3 DNA follows: TGTGCCAGCAGTCCCGGGGGGGGCTCTCAGCCCCAGCATTTT.

In DNA, the CDR3 is TGTGCCAGTAGTACGGACTTGGATGAGACCCAGTACTTC. It codes for CASSTDLDETQYF. This chain connects TRBV19 to TRBJ2-5, with D possibly matching TRBD2 (5 bases). The CDR3 totals 13 residues. The germline CDR1 and CDR2 sequences are LNHDA and SQIVND (reference sequence). V was trimmed by 4 bases and J by 5 bases, leaving 11 bases between them.

This rearrangement joins TRBV7-9 to TRBJ2-1, with TRBD2 as a possible D gene (7 bases). The CDR3 extends over 16 amino acids. The germline V gene has CDR1 SEHNR and CDR2 FQNEAQ (reference sequence). V lost 1 base and J 5 bases, leaving 15 bases between the germline ends. CDR3: CASSLVGGASHNEQFF. The CDR3 DNA is TGTGCCAGCAGCTTAGTGGGGGGGGCGTCCCACAATGAGCAGTTCTTC.

This sequence joins TRBV11-2 and TRBJ2-1; a possible D gene is TRBD2 (5 bases). This CDR3 has 14 amino acids. V lost 0 bases to trimming and J lost 5 bases, with 8 bases between them. Germline CDR1 and CDR2: SGHAT and FQNNGV. DNA for the CDR3: TGTGCCAGCAGCTTAGACACGGGGAACAATGAGCAGTTCTTC. It encodes CASSLDTGNNEQFF.

The chain couples TRBV6-1 to TRBJ1-2; D call uncertain. V dropped 3 bases and J dropped 0 bases, with 8 bases sitting between them. CDR3 size: 14 residues. Germline CDR1 reads MNHNS; CDR2 reads SASEGT. The CDR3, as DNA: TGTGCCAGCAGTGAGGAGGTGGCTAACTATGGCTACACCTTC. It translates to CASSEEVANYGYTF.

This clone showed up just a few times. This chain links TRBV27 with TRBJ2-1; a weak D match, TRBD2 (6 bases). The CDR3 totals 13 residues. Germline CDR1 and CDR2: MNHEY and SMNVEV (reference sequence). V gave up 7 bases and J gave up 6 bases, with 13 bases separating them. The CDR3 spells CASTGLLSNEQFF. The CDR3, as DNA: TGTGCCAGCACGGGACTGCTAAGCAATGAGCAGTTCTTC.

The chain joins TRBV5-1 to TRBJ1-2; D possibly corresponds to TRBD1 (6 bases). Germline values: CDR1 SGHRS, CDR2 YFSETQ. V was cut by 0 bases and J by 7 bases, with 10 bases left in between. The CDR3 runs to 13 residues. CDR3 DNA sequence: TGCGCCAGCAGCTTGGCCCCAGGGGTTGGCTACACCTTC. The encoded protein is CASSLAPGVGYTF.

The gene calls are TRBV12-3 or TRBV12-4 and TRBJ1-2; D not resolved. This CDR3 comprises 13 residues. V was trimmed by 5 bases and J by 2 bases, leaving 9 bases between them. CDR3 DNA: TGTGCCAGCAGTAGCACTGAGAACTATGGCTACACCTTC. This gives the protein CASSSTENYGYTF.

The rearrangement uses TRBV5-4 and TRBJ1-1; no reliable D call. The CDR3 is 16 amino acids. Germline V gene sequence: CDR1 SGHNT, CDR2 YYREEE (reference sequence). Trimming removed 0 bases from V and 0 bases from J, with 12 bases in between. In nucleotides, the CDR3 is TGTGCCAGCAGCTTGGTACAGTTCAGTATGAACACTGAAGCTTTCTTT. It translates to CASSLVQFSMNTEAFF. Full variable domain (remainder filled in from reference TRBV5-4 and TRBJ1-1): ETGVTQSPTHLIKTRGQQVTLRCSSQSGHNTVSWYQQALGQGPQFIFQYYREEENGRGNFPPRFSGLQFPNYSSELNVNALELDDSALYLCASSLVQFSMNTEAFFGQGTRLTVV.

The chain combines TRBV29-1 with TRBJ1-3; D ambiguous. The V and J ends lost 2 bases and 0 bases respectively, with 8 bases between them. This CDR3 is built from 14 residues. CDR1 is SQVTM and CDR2 is ANQGSEA in the germline V gene. The CDR3 bases are TGCAGCGTTGAACCTGAGAGCTCTGGAAACACCATATATTTT. Its protein product is CSVEPESSGNTIYF.

The chain's CDR3 is CASSTGGTSGNIQYF. The CDR3 DNA sequence: TGTGCCAGCAGCACCGGAGGGACTAGCGGAAACATTCAGTACTTC. The chain couples TRBV11-3 to TRBJ2-4; 11 bases agree with TRBD2. This CDR3 comprises 15 residues. Unmatched junction bases numbered 6, after V lost 5 bases and J lost 6 bases. Germline CDR1 and CDR2: SGHNT and YENEEA. The full variable domain, its missing parts supplied by reference TRBV11-3 and TRBJ2-4, is EAGVVQSPRYKIIEKKQPVAFWCNPISGHNTLYWYLQNLGQGPELLIRYENEEAVDDSQLPKDRFSAERLKGVDSTLKIQPAELGDSAVYLCASSTGGTSGNIQYFGAGTRLSVL.